One and the same sample provided the 4 T cell receptor beta chains below, sequenced in a study of Graves' ophthalmopathy and Graves' hyperthyroidism. From RNA, the CDR3 regions of TCR beta chains were amplified and sequenced. An opening RT-PCR round employed HTBI primers and preceded a second-round multiplex PCR. TCRdb analysed the multiplex PCR reads with MiXCR anew, one entry per CDR3 protein. Of about 1.2 million distinct CDR3 sequences in the sample, about 36% are singletons; the top ten hold 11%. Sequencing was performed on peripheral blood or thyroid tissue (not recorded which). The receptors were sampled from an adult man with Graves' hyperthyroidism.

V and J are TRBV29-1 and TRBJ1-4; D is unclear. The V end lost 4 bases, the J end lost 8 bases, and 14 bases lay between the germline ends. This CDR3 contains 13 residues. Germline lookup yields CDR1 SQVTM and CDR2 ANQGSEA. Written as DNA, the CDR3 is TGCAGCGTTGCCAGCAGCTCCTCCGAAAAACTGTTTTTT. Amino acids: CSVASSSSEKLFF.

This clonotype was counted many times. Here the CDR3 DNA reads TGTGCCAGCAGCGCTAGCAGAACGGAGACCCAGTACTTC. It encodes CASSASRTETQYF. This chain uses TRBV7-8 with TRBJ2-5, with D possibly being TRBD2 (5 bases). Between the trimmed V and J ends, which lost 5 bases and 5 bases, there was a span of 12 bases. The CDR3 is made up of 13 amino acids. CDR1 and CDR2 (germline): SGHVS, FQNEAQ. The full variable domain, in which reference TRBV7-8 and TRBJ2-5 provide the parts outside the CDR3, is GAGVSQSPRYKVAKRGQDVALRCDPISGHVSLFWYQQALGQGPEFLTYFQNEAQLDKSGLPSDRFFAERPEGSVSTLKIQRTQQEDSAVYLCASSASRTETQYFGPGTRLLVL.

This chain links TRBV4-1 with TRBJ2-6; D gene uncertain. Germline V gene lookup returns CDR1 MGHRA and CDR2 YSYEKL. The CDR3 totals 16 residues. Trimming cost V 0 bases and J 1 base, with 7 bases left between them. The CDR3 reads CASSQDPISGANVLTF. In DNA, the CDR3 is TGCGCCAGCAGCCAAGATCCCATATCTGGGGCCAACGTCCTGACTTTC.

This clonotype has just one count. A much larger clone lies a single base off, so this may be a read error. The rearrangement links TRBV19 to TRBJ1-5; TRBD1 matches 9 bases. CDR1 is LNHDA and CDR2 is SQIVND in the germline V gene (reference sequence). The J segment lost 3 bases and the V segment lost 8 bases, leaving 5 bases of the junction unmatched. The CDR3 is 14 amino acids. CDR3 in amino acids: CASWDRVHNQPQHF. DNA for the CDR3: TGTGCCAGTTGGGACAGGGTCCACAATCAGCCCCAGCATTTT.